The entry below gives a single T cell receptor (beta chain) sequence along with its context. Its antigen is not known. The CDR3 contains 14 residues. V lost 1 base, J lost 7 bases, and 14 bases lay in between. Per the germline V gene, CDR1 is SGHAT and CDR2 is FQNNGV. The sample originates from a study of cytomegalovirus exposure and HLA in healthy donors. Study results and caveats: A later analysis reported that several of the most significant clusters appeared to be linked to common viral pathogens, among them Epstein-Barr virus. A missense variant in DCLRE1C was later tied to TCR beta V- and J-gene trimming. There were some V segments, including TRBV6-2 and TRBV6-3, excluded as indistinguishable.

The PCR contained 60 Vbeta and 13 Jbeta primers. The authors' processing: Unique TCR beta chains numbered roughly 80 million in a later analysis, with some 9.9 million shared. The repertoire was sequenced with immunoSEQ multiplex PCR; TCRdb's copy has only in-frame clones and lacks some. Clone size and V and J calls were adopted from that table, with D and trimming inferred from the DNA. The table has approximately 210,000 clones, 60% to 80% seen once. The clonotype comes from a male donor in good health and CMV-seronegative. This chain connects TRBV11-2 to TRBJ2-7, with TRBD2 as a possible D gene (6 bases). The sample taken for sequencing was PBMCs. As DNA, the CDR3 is TGTGCCAGCAGCTTAGTTGGCCAGGCGGGGGAGCAGTACTTC. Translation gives CASSLVGQAGEQYF. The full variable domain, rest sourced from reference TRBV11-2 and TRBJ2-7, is EAGVAQSPRYKIIEKRQSVAFWCNPISGHATLYWYQQILGQGPKLLIQFQNNGVVDDSQLPKDRFSAERLKGVDSTLKIQPAKLEDSAVYLCASSLVGQAGEQYFGPGTRLTVT.